The sequence of this T cell receptor (beta chain) was determined in a study of T cell responses to AZD1222 COVID-19 vaccine. The germline CDR1 and CDR2 sequences are SGHRS and YFSETQ. V gave up 3 bases and J gave up 0 bases, with 13 bases separating them. The CDR3 runs to 15 residues. A word on this clone: The antigen is undetermined.

The table came from immunoSEQ multiplex PCR; TCRdb's copy has only in-frame clones and leaves some out. This sample has fewer than 75,000 clones, with around nine tenths found just once. General study findings and limits: In a largely white British group with more females than males, clonal diversity was possibly underestimated.

The V call is TRBV5-1, the J call TRBJ2-7; possibly TRBD2 for D (5 bases). This receptor was obtained from an adult who received the MenACWY meningococcal vaccine as a control. The sequencing used peripheral blood, collected 28 days after the second dose of the MenACWY control vaccine. CDR3 nucleotide sequence: TGCGCCAGCAGCTCCCTGGGCGGGCCCTCCTACGAGCAGTACTTC. Amino acid sequence: CASSSLGGPSYEQYF.